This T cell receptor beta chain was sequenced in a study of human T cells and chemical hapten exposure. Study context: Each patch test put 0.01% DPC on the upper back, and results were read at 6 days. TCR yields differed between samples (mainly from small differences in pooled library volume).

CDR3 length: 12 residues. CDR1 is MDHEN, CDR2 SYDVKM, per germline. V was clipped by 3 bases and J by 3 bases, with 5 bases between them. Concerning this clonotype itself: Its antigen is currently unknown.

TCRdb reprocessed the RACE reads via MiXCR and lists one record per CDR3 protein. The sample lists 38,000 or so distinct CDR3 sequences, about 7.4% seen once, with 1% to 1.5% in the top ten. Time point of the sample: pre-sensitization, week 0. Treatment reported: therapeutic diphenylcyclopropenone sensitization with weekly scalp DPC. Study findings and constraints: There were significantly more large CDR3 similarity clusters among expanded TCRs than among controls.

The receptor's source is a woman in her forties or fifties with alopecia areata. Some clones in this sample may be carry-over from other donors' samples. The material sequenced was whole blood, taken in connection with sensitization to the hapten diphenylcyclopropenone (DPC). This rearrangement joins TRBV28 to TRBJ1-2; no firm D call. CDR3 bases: TGTGCCAGCAGTTTCGCGGACTATGGCTACACCTTC. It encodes CASSFADYGYTF.